This T cell receptor beta chain comes out of a study of shared clonotypes between healthy human individuals. Generated by immunoSEQ multiplex PCR, the TCRdb table keeps only in-frame clones and is missing some. The sample records hundreds of thousands of clones, about 96% being singletons. Naive CD8 populations comprised CD45RO-negative cells positively selected for CCR7, excluding terminally differentiated effector memory CD45RA+ cells. The CDR3 totals 14 residues. V lost 1 base to trimming and J lost 5 bases, with 11 bases between them. CDR1 and CDR2 (germline): MNHNS, SASEGT. The sequenced sample consisted of naive CD8+ T cells sorted from blood. V usage is TRBV6-1 and J usage is TRBJ1-1; tentative D call: TRBD1 (6 bases). This clonotype was sampled from a woman aged 25-40 years in good health. CDR3 amino acids: CASSEGRGGTEAFF. The CDR3 region has the DNA TGTGCCAGCAGTGAAGGGAGGGGGGGGACTGAAGCTTTCTTT.